Below, one TCR beta chain is given with its context. Some clones are missing from TCRdb's copy, which holds only in-frame ones; the method was immunoSEQ multiplex PCR. The sample shows around 34,000 clones, 80% to 85% of them seen only once. Rectal tissue came from one to two pinch biopsies taken at colonoscopy. This entry comes from a study of pediatric ulcerative colitis. From germline, CDR1 is SGHTA and CDR2 FQGNSA. The ends were cut back, 5 bases at V and 3 bases at J, with 20 bases in the middle. The CDR3 extends over 16 amino acids. Sequencing used gut tissue. The source of this sequence is a boy aged 5-17 years with mild ulcerative colitis. The rearrangement joins TRBV7-2 to TRBJ2-7; D unclear. CDR3 residues: CASSTPRQVVLYEQYF. CDR3 DNA: TGTGCCAGCAGCACCCCCCGGCAGGTAGTCCTCTACGAGCAGTACTTC.